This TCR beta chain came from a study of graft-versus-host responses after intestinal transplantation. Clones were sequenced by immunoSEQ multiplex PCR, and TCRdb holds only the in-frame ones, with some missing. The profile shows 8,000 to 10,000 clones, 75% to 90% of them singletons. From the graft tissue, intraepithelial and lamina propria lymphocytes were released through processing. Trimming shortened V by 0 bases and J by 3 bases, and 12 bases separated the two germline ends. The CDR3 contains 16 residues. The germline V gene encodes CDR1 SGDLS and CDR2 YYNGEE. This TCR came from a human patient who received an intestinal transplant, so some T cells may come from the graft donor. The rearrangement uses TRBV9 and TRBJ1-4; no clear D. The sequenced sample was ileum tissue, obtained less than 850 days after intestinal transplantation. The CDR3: CASSVVNGQANEKLFF. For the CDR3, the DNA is TGTGCCAGCAGCGTAGTAAATGGCCAGGCTAATGAAAAACTGTTTTTT.